A single sample gave rise to the 9 T cell receptor beta chains below, sequenced in a study of long-term antiretroviral therapy in people with HIV. Runs used v3.0 of the immunoSEQ assay and were done at survey level. Assay used: immunoSEQ multiplex PCR; TCRdb lists only in-frame clones, some missing. The sample includes 7,200 or so clones, 65% to 75% of them seen just once. The sequencing here drew on unsorted PBMCs, taken 0.1 years before starting antiretroviral therapy. All receptors come from a man aged 18 to 29 with HIV.

Only a few counts were recorded for this clone. The chain recombines TRBV2 with TRBJ1-2, with D possibly matching TRBD1 (6 bases). CDR1 is SNHLY, CDR2 FYNNEI, per germline. There are 14 residues in the CDR3. V was shortened by 5 bases and J by 6 bases, with 16 bases between the two germline ends. The CDR3 DNA follows: TGTGCCAGCAGTTCAATACAGGGTATTGATGGCTACACCTTC. This gives the protein CASSSIQGIDGYTF.

This clone was recorded only once. The chain combines TRBV5-4 with TRBJ2-1; 10 nucleotides match TRBD1. The trim removed 2 bases at V and 2 bases at J, leaving 4 bases unmatched. Germline assignment: CDR1 SGHNT and CDR2 YYREEE (reference sequence). The CDR3 loop spans 16 amino acids. CDR3 nucleotide sequence: TGTGCCAGCAGCTTTGGGACAGGGGTCGCCTACAATGAGCAGTTCTTC. Translating gives CASSFGTGVAYNEQFF.

The CDR3 bases are TGTGCCAGCAGCTACGGGGAAGTGAGAGCTGGGCAGTTCTTC. Encoded protein: CASSYGEVRAGQFF. This sequence joins TRBV7-8 and TRBJ2-1, with a possible D match to TRBD2 (5 bases). The V and J ends lost 4 bases and 12 bases respectively, with 19 bases between them. The CDR3 length is 14 residues. CDR1 is SGHVS, CDR2 FQNEAQ, per germline.

The gene calls are TRBV20-1 and TRBJ2-4; weak D call: TRBD2 (5 bases). V lost 4 bases, J lost 8 bases, and 9 bases lay in between. The CDR3 has 11 residues. Germline CDR1 DFQATT, CDR2 SNEGSKA (reference sequence). The CDR3 spells CSAIGADIQYF. CDR3 sequence (DNA): TGCAGTGCTATCGGAGCGGACATTCAGTACTTC.

This clone was seen a single time. This chain links TRBV6-5 with TRBJ1-2; 9 nucleotides agree with TRBD1. Germline loops: CDR1 MNHEY, CDR2 SVGAGI. Losses at the gene ends were 7 bases for V and 4 bases for J; bases not matched to a gene: 7. The CDR3 has 14 residues. CDR3 coding DNA: TGTGCCAGCACCAGGGGACAGGGATTCTATGGCTACACCTTC. This gives the protein CASTRGQGFYGYTF.

The rearrangement links TRBV6-5 to TRBJ2-3; no definite D call. CDR1 and CDR2 (germline): MNHEY, SVGAGI. The ends were cut back, 4 bases at V and 2 bases at J, with 7 bases in the middle. The length of the CDR3 is 13 residues. CDR3 sequence (DNA): TGTGCCAGCAGTTTATCTGTCACAGATACGCAGTATTTT. Its protein product is CASSLSVTDTQYF.

In the case of this clone: The sample has other DNA sequences that encode this CDR3 too. The CDR3 region is CASSLQGRYTEAFF. In DNA, the CDR3 is TGCGCCAGCAGCCTCCAGGGTCGGTACACTGAAGCTTTCTTT. The V call is TRBV5-1, the J call TRBJ1-1; possibly TRBD1 for D (5 bases). Germline V lookup: CDR1 SGHRS, CDR2 YFSETQ. The CDR3 has 14 residues. V lost 4 bases and J 3 bases, leaving 13 bases between the germline ends.

This clone was counted only a few times. The V call is TRBV11-2, the J call TRBJ2-1; D is unclear. The germline V gene has CDR1 SGHAT and CDR2 FQNNGV. This CDR3 comprises 15 residues. Trimming took off 1 base at V and 9 bases at J, with 16 bases between the two ends. The CDR3: CASSLGVVLGGEQFF. CDR3 in DNA: TGTGCCAGCAGCTTAGGGGTGGTCCTGGGCGGTGAGCAGTTCTTC.

The chain couples TRBV28 to TRBJ2-5; tentatively, D is TRBD1 (5 bases). Germline V gene data show CDR1 as MDHEN and CDR2 as SYDVKM. This CDR3 comprises 15 residues. Trimming stripped 2 bases from V and 1 base from J, with 11 bases between. The CDR3, as DNA: TGTGCCAGCAGTTTACGACAGTGGGCCCAAGAGACCCAGTACTTC. Amino acid sequence: CASSLRQWAQETQYF.